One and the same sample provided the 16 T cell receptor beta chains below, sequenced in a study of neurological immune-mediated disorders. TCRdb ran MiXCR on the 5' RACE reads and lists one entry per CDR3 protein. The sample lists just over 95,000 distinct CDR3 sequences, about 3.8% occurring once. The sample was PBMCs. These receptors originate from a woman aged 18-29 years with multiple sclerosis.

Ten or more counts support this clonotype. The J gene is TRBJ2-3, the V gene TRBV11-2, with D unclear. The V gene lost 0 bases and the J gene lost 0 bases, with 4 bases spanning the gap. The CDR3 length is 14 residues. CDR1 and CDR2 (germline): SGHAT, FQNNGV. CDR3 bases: TGTGCCAGCAGCTTAGACGGAAGCACAGATACGCAGTATTTT. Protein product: CASSLDGSTDTQYF.

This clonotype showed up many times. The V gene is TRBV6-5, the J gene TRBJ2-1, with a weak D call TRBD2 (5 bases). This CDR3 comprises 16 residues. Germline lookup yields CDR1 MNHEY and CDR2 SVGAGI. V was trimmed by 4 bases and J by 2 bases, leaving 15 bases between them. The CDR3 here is CASSSVVGDPYNEQFF. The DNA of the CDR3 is TGTGCCAGCAGTTCCGTGGTGGGAGACCCCTACAATGAGCAGTTCTTC.

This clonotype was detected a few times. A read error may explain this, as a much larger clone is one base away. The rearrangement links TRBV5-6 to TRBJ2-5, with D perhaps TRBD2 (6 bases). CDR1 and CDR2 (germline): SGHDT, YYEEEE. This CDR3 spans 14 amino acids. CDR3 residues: CASTEAGVGENQYF. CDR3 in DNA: TGTGCCAGTACAGAAGCGGGTGTTGGGGAGAACCAGTACTTC.

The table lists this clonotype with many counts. DNA of the CDR3: TGTGCCAGCAGCTTTGTGGGGGCAAAAGAGACCCAGTACTTC. It yields the protein CASSFVGAKETQYF. V and J are TRBV7-9 and TRBJ2-5, with a possible D match to TRBD1 (6 bases). Germline loops: CDR1 SEHNR, CDR2 FQNEAQ (reference sequence). This CDR3 is built from 14 residues. V was shortened by 3 bases and J by 3 bases, with 11 bases between the two germline ends.

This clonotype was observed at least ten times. The CDR3 reads CASSQLRGGQGRTEAFF. CDR3 nucleotide sequence: TGCGCCAGCAGCCAACTCCGAGGGGGACAGGGACGAACTGAAGCTTTCTTT. The chain has TRBV4-1 and TRBJ1-1; 9 bases match TRBD1. J gave up 5 bases and V 2 bases, and 12 bases lay outside the gene matches. The V gene's germline CDR1 is MGHRA and CDR2 YSYEKL. The length of the CDR3 is 17 residues.

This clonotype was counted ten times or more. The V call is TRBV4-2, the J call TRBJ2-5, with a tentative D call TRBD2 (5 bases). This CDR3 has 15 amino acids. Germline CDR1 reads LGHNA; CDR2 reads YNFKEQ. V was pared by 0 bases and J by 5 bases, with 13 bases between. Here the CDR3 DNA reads TGTGCCAGCAGCCAAGATCGGGGATGGAAGGAGACCCAGTACTTC. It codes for CASSQDRGWKETQYF.

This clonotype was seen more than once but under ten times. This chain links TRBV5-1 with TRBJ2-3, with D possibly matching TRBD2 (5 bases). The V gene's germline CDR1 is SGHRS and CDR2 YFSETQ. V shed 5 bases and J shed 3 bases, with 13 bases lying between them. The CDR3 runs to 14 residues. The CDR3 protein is CASSSFTGTDTQYF. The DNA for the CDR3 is TGCGCCAGCAGTTCCTTCACGGGGACAGATACGCAGTATTTT.

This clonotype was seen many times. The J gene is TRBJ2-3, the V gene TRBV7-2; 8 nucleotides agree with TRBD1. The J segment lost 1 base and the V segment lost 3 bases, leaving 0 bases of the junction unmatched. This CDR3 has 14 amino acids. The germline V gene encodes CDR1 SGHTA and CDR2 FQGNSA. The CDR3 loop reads CASSLDRGTDTQYF. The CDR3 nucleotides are TGTGCCAGCAGCTTGGACAGGGGCACAGATACGCAGTATTTT.

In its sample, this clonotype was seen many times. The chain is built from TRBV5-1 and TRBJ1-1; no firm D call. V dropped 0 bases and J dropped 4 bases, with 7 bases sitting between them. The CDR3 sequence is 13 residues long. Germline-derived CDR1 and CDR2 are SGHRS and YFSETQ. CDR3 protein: CASSLGWSTEAFF. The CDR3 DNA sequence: TGCGCCAGCAGCTTGGGATGGTCCACTGAAGCTTTCTTT.

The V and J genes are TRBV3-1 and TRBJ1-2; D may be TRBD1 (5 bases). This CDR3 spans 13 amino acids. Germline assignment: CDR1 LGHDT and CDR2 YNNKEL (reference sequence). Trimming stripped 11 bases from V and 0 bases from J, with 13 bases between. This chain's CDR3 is CASGRGANYGYTF. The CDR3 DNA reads TGTGCCTCCGGGAGGGGAGCTAACTATGGCTACACCTTC.

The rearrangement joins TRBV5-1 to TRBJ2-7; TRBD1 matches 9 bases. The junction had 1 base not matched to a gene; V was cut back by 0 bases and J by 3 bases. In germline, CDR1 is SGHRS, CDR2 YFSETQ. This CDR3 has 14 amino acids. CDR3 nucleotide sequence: TGCGCCAGCAGCTTGGTGGGACAGGGCTACGAGCAGTACTTC. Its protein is CASSLVGQGYEQYF.

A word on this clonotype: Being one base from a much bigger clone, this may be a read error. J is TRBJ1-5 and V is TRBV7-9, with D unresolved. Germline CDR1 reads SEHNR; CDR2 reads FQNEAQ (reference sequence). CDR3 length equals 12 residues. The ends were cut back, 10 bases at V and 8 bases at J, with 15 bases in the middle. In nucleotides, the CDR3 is TGTGCCAACAGTTTTTCGGGTGAGCCCCAGCATTTT. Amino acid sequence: CANSFSGEPQHF.

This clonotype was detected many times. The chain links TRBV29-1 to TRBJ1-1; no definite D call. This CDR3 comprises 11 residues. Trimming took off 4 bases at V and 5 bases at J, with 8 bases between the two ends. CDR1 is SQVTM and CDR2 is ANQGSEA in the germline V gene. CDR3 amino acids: CSVGVSTEAFF. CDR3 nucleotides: TGCAGCGTTGGCGTGAGTACTGAAGCTTTCTTT.

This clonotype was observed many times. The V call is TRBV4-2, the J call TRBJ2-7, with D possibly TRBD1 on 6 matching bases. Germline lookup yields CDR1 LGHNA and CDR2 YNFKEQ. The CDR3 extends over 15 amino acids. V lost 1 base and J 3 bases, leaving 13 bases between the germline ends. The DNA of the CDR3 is TGTGCCAGCAGCCAAGGAGGCGTAGGGGGCTACGAGCAGTACTTC. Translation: CASSQGGVGGYEQYF.

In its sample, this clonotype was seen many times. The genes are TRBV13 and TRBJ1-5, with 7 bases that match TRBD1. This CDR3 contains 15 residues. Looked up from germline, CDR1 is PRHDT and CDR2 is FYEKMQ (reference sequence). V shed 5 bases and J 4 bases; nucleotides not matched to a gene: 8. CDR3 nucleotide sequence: TGTGCCAGCAGCAGCCGACAGGGACGGAATCAGCCCCAGCATTTT. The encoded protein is CASSSRQGRNQPQHF.

The CDR3 sequence is CASSYSGQNSYEQYF. The CDR3 nucleotides are TGTGCCAGCAGTTACTCGGGCCAGAATTCCTACGAGCAGTACTTC. The chain links TRBV6-5 to TRBJ2-7; D unclear. This CDR3 has 15 residues. Germline V gene data show CDR1 as MNHEY and CDR2 as SVGAGI. V gave up 0 bases and J gave up 1 base, with 10 bases separating them.